This T cell receptor beta chain was sequenced in a study of OX40 agonist ivuxolimab in advanced cancers. About the study: Dosing consisted of intravenous ivuxolimab at 0.01 to 10 mg/kg every 2 weeks. Study results and caveats: Expanded peripheral T cell antigen specificity was not determined.

Details on this clone: Its antigen is unidentified.

This table comes from immunoSEQ multiplex PCR, and its TCRdb copy is limited to in-frame clones, with some not included. This table holds 60,000 to 70,000 clones, about 81% found once. This CDR3 has 13 residues. Germline V lookup: CDR1 SGHAT, CDR2 FQNNGV. Trimming removed 3 bases at V and 6 bases at J, with 9 bases between. The clonotype was recovered from an adult with an advanced solid tumor such as melanoma, head and neck, liver or kidney cancer. The source was CD4+ or CD8+ T cells sorted from blood, collected in a trial of the OX40 agonist ivuxolimab. This rearrangement joins TRBV11-2 to TRBJ1-5, with D tentatively TRBD1 (6 bases). DNA of the CDR3: TGTGCCAGCAGCTTCCAGGGGAGTCAGCCCCAGCATTTT. Its protein product is CASSFQGSQPQHF.